The source of this T cell receptor beta chain is a study of cytomegalovirus exposure and HLA in healthy donors. Study-wide results and limits: Serostatus for CMV was the only available immune exposure information.

This CDR3 spans 15 amino acids. V shed 5 bases and J shed 4 bases, with 17 bases lying between them. CDR1 and CDR2 from the germline V gene are SGHTA and FQGNSA. This clone appeared once. Its matching antigen is unknown. The primer mix had 60 Vbeta and 13 Jbeta primers. Method: immunoSEQ multiplex PCR; TCRdb's copy keeps in-frame clones and lacks some. Of 90,000 to 110,000 clones in the sample, around four fifths are singletons; the top ten hold over 7%. The sample was PBMCs. The TCR originated in a woman between 50 and 59 years old in good health and CMV-seropositive. The chain couples TRBV7-2 to TRBJ1-1; D may be TRBD1 (6 bases). Here the CDR3 reads CASSAFGGGTTEAFF. DNA of the CDR3: TGTGCCAGCAGCGCCTTTGGGGGGGGCACCACTGAAGCTTTCTTT.